This is a list of T cell receptor beta chains from one sample in a study of control samples from healthy donors and cancer patients. Sequenced by immunoSEQ multiplex PCR; TCRdb stores in-frame clones only, minus some. The table shows 150,000 or so clones, with roughly 94% occurring only once. The sequenced material came from PBMCs. The receptors originated from a man in his 60s with colorectal cancer. CDR3s leave out the opening cysteine and the closing phenylalanine or tryptophan. The listing skips clone size in some rows; elsewhere it reads once, few, many or a size class.

TRBV13	TRBJ2-5	-	ASSLGTVYQETQY
TRBV5-6	TRBJ1-6	-	ASSLFSSFMDSPLH
TRBV5-6	TRBJ2-1	-	ASSQYRVYNEQF
TRBV19	TRBJ1-2	-	ASSIEQGMYGYT
TRBV7-8	TRBJ1-4	-	ASSSWTGRNEKLF
TRBV19	TRBJ1-4	-	ASTQTGQGYEKLF
TRBV6-5	TRBJ2-3	once	ASRTSGSTDTQY
TRBV28	TRBJ2-1	-	ASKGQGEGNEQF
TRBV12-3/TRBV12-4	TRBJ1-5	-	ASSAGYNQPQH
TRBV12-3/TRBV12-4	TRBJ1-4	once	ASSFFSEKLF
TRBV18	TRBJ2-5	-	ASSPTLAGAGETQY
TRBV19	TRBJ1-5	-	ASSIVGVNQPQH
TRBV11-2	TRBJ1-5	-	ASSLGQGTVGQPQH
TRBV27	TRBJ1-2	-	ASSFSRGAYGYT
TRBV12-3/TRBV12-4	TRBJ1-2	-	ASSLGGLNGYT
TRBV6-1	TRBJ2-5	once	ASSEGTLYQETQY
TRBV5-6	TRBJ1-4	-	ASSPTGGEDEEKLF
TRBV28	TRBJ2-7	-	ASSLRGNRDEQY
TRBV30	TRBJ1-2	-	AWTYLHRAFDYGYT
TRBV6-1	TRBJ2-5	-	ASSVTGSQGGETQY
TRBV27	TRBJ1-6	-	ASSPPPGGLNNSPLH
TRBV7-2	TRBJ1-2	-	ASSAQTGPYGYT
TRBV18	TRBJ2-4	-	ASSDPSGGPVGKNIQY
TRBV5-1	TRBJ1-2	-	ASSLSRAPGEGYT
TRBV7-2	TRBJ2-5	-	ASSFTQLWETQY
TRBV11-2	TRBJ1-2	-	ASSPKTENYGYT
TRBV10-3	TRBJ1-4	-	AISEIDEKLF
TRBV5-1	TRBJ2-5	-	ASSTLGSQETQY
TRBV5-1	TRBJ2-2	-	ASSPRQGAGELF
TRBV21-1	TRBJ2-3	-	ASSGRGSRATDTQY